These T cell receptor beta chains were read from a single sample in a study of blood T cell repertoires in COVID-19. TCRdb keeps only in-frame clones here, not all; method: immunoSEQ multiplex PCR. Of around 260,000 clones listed, approximately 91% are singletons. Sequenced input: peripheral blood. These receptors were collected from a woman under 40 with COVID-19, enrolled during active disease. Both conserved end residues are part of each CDR3. Fields, in order: D gene, V gene, J gene, clone size, CDR3 protein, CDR3 DNA. A D gene is named only where the DNA matches it firmly. Only part of the rows carry a size: once, few, many, or a class if the clone is expanded.

>NA|TRBV3-1/TRBV3-2|TRBJ2-7|few
CASSPGHPKKQYF
TGTGCCAGCAGTCCGGGACACCCTAAGAAGCAGTACTTC
>NA|TRBV5-1|TRBJ2-7|NA
CASSSWEARYEQYF
TGCGCCAGCAGCTCGTGGGAGGCCCGCTACGAGCAGTACTTC
>NA|TRBV5-8|TRBJ2-3|NA
CASSLGVSGSTDTQYF
TGTGCCAGCAGCCTGGGGGTCAGCGGTAGCACAGATACGCAGTATTTT
>NA|TRBV5-1|TRBJ2-7|NA
CASSLGGNSYEQYF
TGCGCCAGCAGCTTGGGAGGGAACTCCTACGAGCAGTACTTC
>NA|TRBV5-1|TRBJ2-3|once
CASSLSSTATDTQYF
TGCGCCAGCAGCTTGTCCTCGACTGCCACAGATACGCAGTATTTT
>NA|TRBV3-1/TRBV3-2|TRBJ1-2|once
CASSTPEERRDGYTF
TGTGCCAGCAGCACCCCGGAGGAGCGGAGGGATGGCTACACCTTC
>TRBD2|TRBV11-3|TRBJ2-2|NA
CASSPFGEGTGELFF
TGTGCCAGCAGCCCCTTTGGGGAGGGAACCGGGGAGCTGTTTTTT
>TRBD1|TRBV20-1|TRBJ2-7|NA
CSASGTGGGFYEQYF
TGCAGTGCTAGTGGAACAGGGGGAGGATTCTACGAGCAGTACTTC
>NA|TRBV19|TRBJ1-4|NA
CASRGGNEKLFF
TGTGCCAGTAGAGGGGGTAACGAAAAACTGTTTTTT
>NA|TRBV9|TRBJ1-1|NA
CASSAGTGIKLGTEAFF
TGTGCCAGCAGCGCCGGAACCGGGATTAAACTGGGCACTGAAGCTTTCTTT
>NA|TRBV29-1|TRBJ2-7|few
CSVEWSGSGEQYF
TGCAGCGTTGAATGGTCAGGGTCGGGCGAGCAGTACTTC
>NA|TRBV3-1/TRBV3-2|TRBJ2-7|NA
CASSTVSEEQYF
TGTGCCAGCAGCACGGTGAGTGAGGAGCAGTACTTC
>TRBD1|TRBV4-1|TRBJ1-2|NA
CASSYRQGAINYGYTF
TGCGCCAGCAGCTATCGACAGGGAGCGATTAACTATGGCTACACCTTC
>TRBD1|TRBV28|TRBJ1-5|NA
CASSLMGQGSGQPQHF
TGTGCCAGCAGTTTAATGGGACAGGGAAGTGGTCAGCCCCAGCATTTT
>NA|TRBV25-1|TRBJ2-1|few
CASSTRTVYNEQFF
TGTGCCAGCAGTACTCGGACAGTTTACAATGAGCAGTTCTTC
>NA|TRBV5-1|TRBJ2-1|once
CASSLLVGSLVNEQFF
TGCGCCAGCAGCTTGTTAGTCGGGAGCCTTGTCAATGAGCAGTTCTTC
>NA|TRBV29-1|TRBJ2-5|NA
CSVVGAGRQETQYF
TGCAGCGTTGTGGGAGCAGGACGCCAAGAGACCCAGTACTTC
>NA|TRBV6-5|TRBJ1-2|once
CASSYTGGGYTF
TGTGCCAGCAGTTACACGGGAGGCGGCTACACCTTC
>TRBD1|TRBV28|TRBJ1-4|NA
CASSLGGTGTEKLFF
TGTGCCAGCAGTTTGGGGGGGACAGGAACTGAAAAACTGTTTTTT
>NA|TRBV7-9|TRBJ2-5|NA
CASSFGSSGLQETQYF
TGTGCCAGCAGCTTCGGGAGCAGCGGCCTCCAAGAGACCCAGTACTTC
>NA|TRBV9|TRBJ1-1|NA
CASSVVEGAGTEAFF
TGTGCCAGCAGCGTAGTAGAGGGAGCGGGAACTGAAGCTTTCTTT
>TRBD1|TRBV6-6|TRBJ1-5|NA
CASRTTGESNQPQHF
TGTGCCAGCAGAACAACAGGGGAGAGCAATCAGCCCCAGCATTTT
>TRBD1|TRBV2|TRBJ1-1|NA
CASTTGARNTEAFF
TGTGCCAGCACCACAGGGGCAAGGAACACTGAAGCTTTCTTT
>TRBD2|TRBV7-3|TRBJ2-3|NA
CASSEAIAGPSSTDTQYF
TGTGCCAGCAGCGAGGCAATAGCGGGACCCTCTAGCACAGATACGCAGTATTTT
>TRBD2|TRBV5-1|TRBJ2-1|NA
CASSLAGDYIYNEQFF
TGCGCCAGCAGCTTGGCCGGGGACTACATCTACAATGAGCAGTTCTTC
>TRBD2|TRBV2|TRBJ2-3|NA
CASSVGGGSDTQYF
TGTGCCAGCAGTGTTGGGGGGGGTTCAGATACGCAGTATTTT
>NA|TRBV2|TRBJ1-5|NA
CASSGAGGGNQPQHF
TGTGCCAGCAGCGGAGCCGGAGGGGGCAATCAGCCCCAGCATTTT
>NA|TRBV5-4|TRBJ2-7|NA
CASSLGVVTSYEQYF
TGTGCCAGCAGCTTAGGGGTCGTGACGTCCTACGAGCAGTACTTC
>TRBD2|TRBV19|TRBJ2-7|NA
CASSIPGLAGGYEQYF
TGTGCCAGTAGTATACCCGGTCTAGCGGGAGGCTACGAGCAGTACTTC
>TRBD2|TRBV7-8|TRBJ2-2|NA
CASSLRGEGLPTGELFF
TGTGCCAGCAGCTTACGGGGGGAAGGACTTCCCACCGGGGAGCTGTTTTTT
>NA|TRBV14|TRBJ2-3|once
CASSQDLGRTDTQYF
TGTGCCAGCAGCCAAGATCTGGGGAGGACAGATACGCAGTATTTT